This TCR beta chain stems from a study of blood T cell repertoires in COVID-19. Assay: immunoSEQ multiplex PCR; the TCRdb copy retains only in-frame clones and omits some. The profile covers roughly 40,000 clones, with 65% to 90% appearing a single time and under 5.5% taken by the ten largest. Trimming took 5 bases from V and 0 from J, leaving 17 bases between them. Germline assignment: CDR1 SGHAT and CDR2 FQNNGV. The CDR3 is made up of 16 amino acids. This rearrangement joins TRBV11-2 to TRBJ2-7; D perhaps matches TRBD1 (7 bases). What was sequenced was peripheral blood. The receptor was isolated from a man aged 35 to 55 with active COVID-19. The CDR3 loop reads CASSTIQGRFSYEQYF. In nucleotides, the CDR3 is TGTGCCAGCAGCACAATACAGGGGAGGTTCTCCTACGAGCAGTACTTC.